The clone carrying this T cell receptor beta chain was found a few times. Its matching antigen is unknown. This entry comes from a study of metastatic and nonmetastatic thyroid tumors. Study-level information: Repertoires from blood and tumor or nodule tissue of malignant and benign thyroid patients were compared. Study-level findings and limits: Patients with malignant thyroid tumors reportedly had significantly higher TCR beta diversity than those with benign nodules, in blood and tumor.

All patients were treatment-naive before thyroid surgery. Authors' processing steps: CDR3 differences across clinicopathological groups were used to build a distant-metastasis classifier for papillary thyroid cancer. With MiXCR, TCRdb reprocessed the PCR reads. These V and J calls are TCRdb output, not the study's own analysis. Among about 21,000 clones listed, approximately 30% were seen once. Germline lookup yields CDR1 SGHNT and CDR2 YENEEA. V was shortened by 0 bases and J by 4 bases, with 13 bases between the two germline ends. The CDR3 totals 16 residues. Sequencing was done on a sample of blood. The receptor comes from a female donor with papillary thyroid cancer or a benign thyroid nodule (not recorded which). Some clones in this sample may be carry-over from other donors' samples. The chain couples TRBV11-3 to TRBJ2-1; tentatively, D is TRBD1 (5 bases). The CDR3 loop is CASSLDSGQLYNEQFF. The CDR3 nucleotides read TGTGCCAGCAGCTTAGATTCTGGACAACTTTACAATGAGCAGTTCTTC. The entire variable domain, with the rest obtained from reference TRBV11-3 and TRBJ2-1, is as follows: EAGVVQSPRYKIIEKKQPVAFWCNPISGHNTLYWYLQNLGQGPELLIRYENEEAVDDSQLPKDRFSAERLKGVDSTLKIQPAELGDSAVYLCASSLDSGQLYNEQFFGPGTRLTVL.